This T cell receptor (beta chain) came from a study of T cell responses to AZD1222 COVID-19 vaccine. The study, taken as a whole, reports: Among vaccine-associated CD4 TCRs, coverage spanned spike, with dominance at 160-218 and 743-854.

Profiled with immunoSEQ multiplex PCR; TCRdb holds only in-frame clones, not every one. The sample yields 130,000 or so clones, 85% to 90% seen once. This clone was counted only a few times. The antigen is unknown. Trimming took 0 bases from V and 4 from J; bases not matched to a gene: 2. Germline lookup yields CDR1 LGHNA and CDR2 YNFKEQ. The CDR3 spans 14 residues. The gene calls are TRBV4-2 and TRBJ2-5; 7 bases line up with TRBD1. This material consisted of peripheral blood, taken on day 0 of AZD1222 vaccination. The clonotype originates from an adult in good health. CDR3 amino acids: CASSQENRGETQYF. For the CDR3, the DNA is TGTGCCAGCAGCCAAGAGAACAGGGGAGAGACCCAGTACTTC.